The clone carrying this T cell receptor beta chain occurred a few times. The data belong to a study of identical twins. Germline CDR1 is SGHTA and CDR2 is FQGNSA. This CDR3 has 12 residues. Trimming took off 1 base at V and 10 bases at J, with 8 bases between the two ends. TCRdb ran MiXCR on the 5' RACE reads and lists one entry per CDR3 protein. The sample contains 500,000 or so distinct CDR3 sequences, roughly an eighth of which appear only once. In addition, the sample was reused for a study of yellow fever vaccine responses in identical twins.

Material: CD4+ T cells sorted from blood. This chain connects TRBV7-2 to TRBJ2-1, with D hard to call. The TCR originated in a woman between 18 and 30 years old in good health. The CDR3 DNA follows: TGTGCCAGCAGCTTAGGAGTTCGGGAGCAGTTCTTC. Translation gives CASSLGVREQFF.